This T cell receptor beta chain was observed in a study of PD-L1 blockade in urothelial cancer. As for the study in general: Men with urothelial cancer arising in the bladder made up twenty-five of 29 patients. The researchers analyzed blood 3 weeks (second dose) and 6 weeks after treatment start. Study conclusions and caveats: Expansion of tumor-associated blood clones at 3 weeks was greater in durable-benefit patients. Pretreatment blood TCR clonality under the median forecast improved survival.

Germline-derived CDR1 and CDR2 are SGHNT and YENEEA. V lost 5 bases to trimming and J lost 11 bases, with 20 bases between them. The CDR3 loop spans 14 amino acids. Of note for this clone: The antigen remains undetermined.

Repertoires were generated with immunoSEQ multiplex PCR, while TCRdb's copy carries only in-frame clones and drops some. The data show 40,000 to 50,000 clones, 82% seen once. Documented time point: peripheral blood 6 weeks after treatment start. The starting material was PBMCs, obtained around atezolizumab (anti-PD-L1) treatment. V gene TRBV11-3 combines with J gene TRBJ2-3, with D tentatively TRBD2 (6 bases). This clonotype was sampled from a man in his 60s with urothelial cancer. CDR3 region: CASSPTARGGLQYF. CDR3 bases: TGTGCCAGCAGCCCAACCGCTAGGGGAGGTTTGCAGTATTTT.